The 23 T cell receptor beta chains given below trace back to one sample, sequenced in a study of technical replicates of blood from a few donors. The assay was immunoSEQ multiplex PCR, and TCRdb's table has in-frame clones only and misses some. This table holds about 100,000 clones, roughly 96% found once. Source material: T cells isolated from PBMCs. Source of these receptors: a human donor in good health.

The chain has TRBV30 and TRBJ2-7; weak D call: TRBD1 (5 bases). The CDR3 runs 15 residues. From germline, CDR1 is GTSNPN and CDR2 SVGIG (reference sequence). Trimming shortened V by 0 bases and J by 3 bases, and 15 bases separated the two germline ends. CDR3 sequence: CAWSVVDSAFYEQYF. The CDR3 DNA reads TGTGCCTGGAGTGTCGTCGACAGTGCATTCTACGAGCAGTACTTC.

V usage is TRBV5-8 and J usage is TRBJ1-5; 7 bases line up with TRBD1. This CDR3 spans 15 amino acids. CDR1 and CDR2 (germline): SGHTS, YDEGEE. With V trimmed by 6 bases and J by 0 bases, 6 bases remained unmatched. CDR3 protein: CASILRGNSNQPQHF. In DNA, the CDR3 is TGTGCCAGCATCCTCAGGGGGAATAGCAATCAGCCCCAGCATTTT. The complete variable domain, with remaining parts taken from reference TRBV5-8 and TRBJ1-5, reads EAGVTQSPTHLIKTRGQQATLRCSPISGHTSVYWYQQALGLGLQFLLWYDEGEERNRGNFPPRFSGRQFPNYSSELNVNALELEDSALYLCASILRGNSNQPQHFGDGTRLSIL.

V usage is TRBV7-3 and J usage is TRBJ1-4; perhaps TRBD1 as D (5 bases). This CDR3 has 14 amino acids. Germline loops: CDR1 SGHTA, CDR2 FQGTGA. V lost 5 bases, J lost 7 bases, and 14 bases lay in between. The DNA for the CDR3 is TGTGCCAGCAGCCCGGGGGGGTTGGGTGAAAAACTGTTTTTT. Encoded protein: CASSPGGLGEKLFF.

This clone was seen a single time. The rearrangement links TRBV19 to TRBJ1-5; 7 bases align to TRBD1. The CDR3 sequence is 17 residues long. V lost 0 bases, J lost 3 bases, and 8 bases stayed unmatched. The germline V gene encodes CDR1 LNHDA and CDR2 SQIVND (reference sequence). CDR3 bases: TGTGCCAGTAGTATAGAATCAACAGGGGTCTTCAATCAGCCCCAGCATTTT. Encoded protein: CASSIESTGVFNQPQHF. The whole variable domain, filled in from reference TRBV19 and TRBJ1-5, reads DGGITQSPKYLFRKEGQNVTLSCEQNLNHDAMYWYRQDPGQGLRLIYYSQIVNDFQKGDIAEGYSVSREKKESFPLTVTSAQKNPTAFYLCASSIESTGVFNQPQHFGDGTRLSIL.

DNA for the CDR3: TGTGCCTGTCTGGCAGGGGGTTATGAAAAACTGTTTTTT. Protein: CACLAGGYEKLFF. The chain recombines TRBV30 with TRBJ1-4, with TRBD1 matching 7 bases. The CDR3 is 13 amino acids. Trimming removed 6 bases from V and 6 bases from J; junction bases left unmatched: 7. Germline lookup yields CDR1 GTSNPN and CDR2 SVGIG (reference sequence).

The chain's CDR3 is CASMTSGGDEKLFF. Written as DNA, the CDR3 is TGTGCCAGCATGACGTCAGGGGGCGATGAAAAACTGTTTTTT. The chain uses TRBV2 and TRBJ1-4; TRBD1 matches 8 bases. Germline V CDR1 and CDR2: SNHLY, FYNNEI. This CDR3 spans 14 amino acids. V shed 7 bases and J 6 bases; nucleotides not matched to a gene: 7.

This chain connects TRBV28 to TRBJ1-1; D is unresolved. CDR1 and CDR2 (germline): MDHEN, SYDVKM. Trimming took off 4 bases at V and 2 bases at J, with 14 bases between the two ends. This CDR3 comprises 15 residues. The CDR3 loop is CASSSALYLNTEAFF. The CDR3 DNA reads TGTGCCAGCAGTTCCGCCCTATACCTTAACACTGAAGCTTTCTTT.

The chain carries TRBV2 and TRBJ2-1; TRBD2 agrees at 8 bases. The CDR3 consists of 14 residues. Germline V lookup: CDR1 SNHLY, CDR2 FYNNEI. Trimming removed 4 bases from V and 5 bases from J; junction bases left unmatched: 4. The CDR3 nucleotides read TGTGCCAGCAGTGTGGAAGCGGGAGACAATGAGCAGTTCTTC. Translation: CASSVEAGDNEQFF.

This clone was recorded only once. This chain links TRBV27 with TRBJ1-2; D is ambiguous. CDR3 size: 14 residues. Per the germline V gene, CDR1 is MNHEY and CDR2 is SMNVEV (reference sequence). With 6 bases removed from V and 0 bases from J, the gap between germline ends came to 11 bases. The CDR3 here is CASRRGGSNYGYTF. The CDR3 DNA sequence: TGTGCCAGCAGAAGAGGAGGCTCTAACTATGGCTACACCTTC.

The rearrangement joins TRBV14 to TRBJ2-4, with 11 bases identical to TRBD1. Germline-derived CDR1 and CDR2 are SGHDN and FVKESK. The trim removed 4 bases at V and 3 bases at J, leaving 5 bases unmatched. This CDR3 contains 16 residues. The CDR3 here is CASSPVGTGGKNIQYF. In nucleotides, the CDR3 is TGTGCCAGCAGCCCGGTAGGGACAGGGGGCAAAAACATTCAGTACTTC.

This chain uses TRBV15 with TRBJ2-7, with 8 bases fitting TRBD2. Germline V gene data show CDR1 as LNHNV and CDR2 as YYDKDF (reference sequence). This CDR3 is built from 14 residues. J lost 7 bases, V lost 4 bases, and 9 bases had no gene match. This chain's CDR3 is CATSISGRRREQYF. The DNA of the CDR3 is TGTGCCACCAGCATCAGCGGGAGACGGAGGGAGCAGTACTTC.

Comment on this clone: Because the CDR3's place on the DNA is in doubt, the DNA is left out and the CDR3 is given as listed by TCRdb. This sequence joins TRBV19 and TRBJ2-7; TRBD1 was called by the table and not checked on the DNA. The CDR3 is 14 amino acids in total, end residues counted. Germline CDR1 LNHDA, CDR2 SQIVND (reference sequence). This chain's CDR3 is CASSSGRTVYEQYF.

This chain joins TRBV19 and TRBJ1-4, with 7 nucleotides matching TRBD1. Germline CDR1 reads LNHDA; CDR2 reads SQIVND (reference sequence). V shed 6 bases, J shed 1 base, and the junction held 2 bases outside the gene matches. There are 14 residues in the CDR3. CDR3: CASRTGITNEKLFF. The CDR3 nucleotides read TGTGCCAGTAGGACAGGGATAACTAATGAAAAACTGTTTTTT.

This clone was detected once. The chain combines TRBV7-2 with TRBJ2-7, with 10 bases identical to TRBD2. J lost 3 bases, V lost 5 bases, and 4 bases had no gene match. The CDR3 totals 14 residues. Germline loops: CDR1 SGHTA, CDR2 FQGNSA. CDR3 nucleotide sequence: TGTGCCAGCAGCGAAGGACTAGCGGTCTACGAGCAGTACTTC. This sequence encodes CASSEGLAVYEQYF.

The CDR3 reads CASSLRVPEGTQYF. In nucleotides, the CDR3 is TGTGCCAGCAGTTTGCGGGTTCCAGAGGGAACCCAGTACTTC. This chain joins TRBV27 and TRBJ2-5; a possible D gene is TRBD2 (5 bases). Germline loops: CDR1 MNHEY, CDR2 SMNVEV (reference sequence). This CDR3 is 14 amino acids long. The ends were cut back, 3 bases at V and 8 bases at J, with 16 bases in the middle.

The J gene is TRBJ2-7, the V gene TRBV7-9; D unclear. The length of the CDR3 is 13 residues. Germline lookup yields CDR1 SEHNR and CDR2 FQNEAQ (reference sequence). V lost 1 base, J lost 4 bases, and 8 bases lay in between. CDR3: CASSLGALYEQYF. The CDR3 DNA is TGTGCCAGCAGCTTAGGGGCGTTGTACGAGCAGTACTTC.

This clone was recorded only once. This chain links TRBV6-5 with TRBJ1-1; no definite D call. CDR1 is MNHEY and CDR2 is SVGAGI in the germline V gene. Trimming removed 2 bases from V and 2 bases from J, with 9 bases in between. The CDR3 loop spans 14 amino acids. The CDR3 is CASSYGGSNTEAFF. DNA for the CDR3: TGTGCCAGCAGTTACGGAGGAAGTAACACTGAAGCTTTCTTT.

V and J are TRBV7-2 and TRBJ2-3, with 16 bases matching TRBD2. Germline V gene lookup returns CDR1 SGHTA and CDR2 FQGNSA. The CDR3 covers 19 residues. The V gene end was trimmed by 5 bases and the J gene end by 4 bases; junction bases not matched to a gene: 12. The CDR3 DNA is TGTGCCAGCAGCCGAACGGGACTAGCGGGAGGGCCGTTAGCAGATACGCAGTATTTT. It translates to CASSRTGLAGGPLADTQYF.

The rearrangement uses TRBV10-3 and TRBJ2-5; D unclear. CDR3 length: 15 amino acids. V lost 3 bases, J lost 3 bases, and 14 bases lay in between. Germline V gene sequence: CDR1 ENHRY, CDR2 SYGVKD. The CDR3 here is CAISEVGSQEETQYF. DNA of the CDR3: TGTGCCATCAGTGAAGTAGGCTCCCAGGAAGAGACCCAGTACTTC.

The rearrangement links TRBV5-6 to TRBJ2-7, with 9 bases fitting TRBD2. This CDR3 comprises 17 residues. The germline gives CDR1 SGHDT, CDR2 YYEEEE. V shed 5 bases, J shed 5 bases, and the junction held 17 bases outside the gene matches. CDR3 nucleotides: TGTGCCAGCAGTTTCGGACGGAGTAGCGGGAGTTCCGACGAGCAGTACTTC. Encoded protein: CASSFGRSSGSSDEQYF.

The CDR3 bases are TGTGCCAGCAGCTTAAAGCGGGGAACGAGCGAGCAGTTCTTC. Translating it yields CASSLKRGTSEQFF. This rearrangement joins TRBV11-3 to TRBJ2-1, with TRBD2 matching over 7 bases. From germline, CDR1 is SGHNT and CDR2 YENEEA. This CDR3 is 14 amino acids long. V lost 2 bases and J lost 10; bases outside the gene matches: 8.

The chain couples TRBV6-6 to TRBJ1-5; D gene unclear. Trimming cost V 2 bases and J 10 bases, with 6 bases left between them. CDR1 is MNHNY and CDR2 is SVGAGI in the germline V gene (reference sequence). The CDR3 has 11 amino acids. The CDR3 sequence is CASSYEGPQHF. In DNA form, the CDR3 reads TGTGCCAGCAGTTACGAGGGTCCCCAGCATTTT.

The V call is TRBV28, the J call TRBJ2-3, with D tentatively TRBD1 (5 bases). V was clipped by 3 bases and J by 3 bases, with 13 bases between them. The CDR3 covers 15 residues. Germline V gene data show CDR1 as MDHEN and CDR2 as SYDVKM. This CDR3 is CASSFWGRETDTQYF. DNA of the CDR3: TGTGCCAGCAGTTTCTGGGGCAGGGAAACAGATACGCAGTATTTT.